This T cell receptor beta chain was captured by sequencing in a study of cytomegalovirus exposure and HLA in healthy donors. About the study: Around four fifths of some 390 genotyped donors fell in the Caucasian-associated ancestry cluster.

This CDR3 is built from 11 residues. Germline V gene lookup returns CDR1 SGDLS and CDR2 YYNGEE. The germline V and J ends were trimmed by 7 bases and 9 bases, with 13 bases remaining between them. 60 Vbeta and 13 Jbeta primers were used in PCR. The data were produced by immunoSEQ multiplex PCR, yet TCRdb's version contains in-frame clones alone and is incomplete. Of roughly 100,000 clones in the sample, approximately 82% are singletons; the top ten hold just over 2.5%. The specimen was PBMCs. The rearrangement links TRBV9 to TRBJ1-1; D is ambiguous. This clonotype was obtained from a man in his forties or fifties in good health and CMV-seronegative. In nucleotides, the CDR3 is TGTGCCAGCGGCATCGAGGGAAAAGCTTTCTTT. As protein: CASGIEGKAFF.